This passage covers 23 T cell receptor beta chains from one sample sequenced in a study of blood T cell repertoires in COVID-19. TCRdb's copy holds only in-frame clones and misses some; the assay was immunoSEQ multiplex PCR. The table shows 95,000 to 100,000 clones, with roughly 84% occurring only once. The sequenced sample was peripheral blood. The receptors were sampled from a woman aged 60-70 years with acute or convalescent COVID-19.

The chain couples TRBV19 to TRBJ1-1, with D maybe TRBD1 (5 bases). Trimming shortened V by 6 bases and J by 0 bases, and 11 bases separated the two germline ends. CDR1 LNHDA and CDR2 SQIVND come from the germline V gene (reference sequence). This CDR3 has 14 residues. The CDR3 reads CASRRQLMNTEAFF. Here the CDR3 DNA reads TGTGCCAGTAGGCGACAGCTCATGAACACTGAAGCTTTCTTT.

The chain carries TRBV11-1 and TRBJ2-7, with TRBD1 as a possible D gene (6 bases). Germline lookup yields CDR1 SGHAT and CDR2 FQDESV (reference sequence). V gave up 4 bases and J gave up 0 bases, with 13 bases separating them. The CDR3 has 15 amino acids. CDR3 coding DNA: TGTGCCAGCAGCTCCACCGGGACACACTCCTACGAGCAGTACTTC. It is translated as CASSSTGTHSYEQYF.

The chain combines TRBV3-1 (or the pseudogene TRBV3-2) with TRBJ1-1, with 10 bases identical to TRBD1. The CDR3 contains 15 residues. Germline values: CDR1 LGHDT, CDR2 YNNKEL (reference sequence). With V trimmed by 1 base and J by 8 bases, 7 bases remained unmatched. DNA for the CDR3: TGTGCCAGCAGCCAAGGGGGAGGGACAGGGGCCGAAGCTTTCTTT. Residues: CASSQGGGTGAEAFF.

The rearrangement uses TRBV6-5 and TRBJ1-5, with TRBD1 matching 7 bases. Germline V gives CDR1 MNHEY, CDR2 SVGAGI. Trimming removed 5 bases from V and 4 bases from J; junction bases left unmatched: 8. This CDR3 comprises 15 residues. CDR3 coding DNA: TGTGCCAGCAGTAGACAGGGAGGTTTTAATCAGCCCCAGCATTTT. It is translated as CASSRQGGFNQPQHF.

V is TRBV5-6 and J is TRBJ1-1, with 7 bases lining up with TRBD1. CDR3 length equals 12 residues. V gave up 0 bases and J gave up 8 bases; unmatched junction bases: 1. The germline CDR1 and CDR2 sequences are SGHDT and YYEEEE. The CDR3 here is CASSLVGQEAFF. CDR3 in DNA: TGTGCCAGCAGCTTGGTGGGACAGGAAGCTTTCTTT.

The chain couples TRBV6-6 to TRBJ2-3; 10 bases align to TRBD2. V lost 7 bases and J lost 7; bases outside the gene matches: 8. The CDR3 is 14 residues long. Germline V gene data show CDR1 as MNHNY and CDR2 as SVGAGI (reference sequence). This CDR3 reads CASISSGGHHTQYF. The CDR3 DNA is TGTGCCAGCATCTCTAGCGGGGGCCACCATACGCAGTATTTT.

V is TRBV4-1 and J is TRBJ2-7; 8 bases agree with TRBD2. Germline V gives CDR1 MGHRA, CDR2 YSYEKL. Trimming at V came to 1 base and at J to 0 bases, leaving 5 bases not matched to a gene. The CDR3 is 16 residues long. DNA of the CDR3: TGCGCCAGCAGCCAAGCCCCGGGGGGGGCCTCCTACGAGCAGTACTTC. Translating it yields CASSQAPGGASYEQYF.

This rearrangement joins TRBV6-5 to TRBJ1-1, with TRBD1 matching 9 bases. J was trimmed by 4 bases and V by 6 bases; bases with no gene match: 9. This CDR3 spans 15 amino acids. The V gene's germline CDR1 is MNHEY and CDR2 SVGAGI. The CDR3 coding sequence is TGTGCCAGCAGACTAAGCGGACAGGGGATCACTGAAGCTTTCTTT. It codes for CASRLSGQGITEAFF.

This chain uses TRBV6-5 with TRBJ2-7; a possible D gene is TRBD1 (5 bases). V dropped 7 bases and J dropped 2 bases, with 12 bases sitting between them. The CDR3 is 13 residues long. The germline CDR1 and CDR2 sequences are MNHEY and SVGAGI. The CDR3 region has the DNA TGTGCCAGCAACCCACAGGAAGCCTACGAGCAGTACTTC. Translating gives CASNPQEAYEQYF.

The chain combines TRBV11-2 with TRBJ2-2; TRBD2 matches at 10 bases. The germline V gene encodes CDR1 SGHAT and CDR2 FQNNGV. The CDR3 consists of 17 residues. Trimming removed 2 bases from V and 5 bases from J; junction bases left unmatched: 8. CDR3: CASSLQSSGGATGELFF. The CDR3 coding sequence is TGTGCCAGCAGCTTACAATCGAGCGGGGGGGCAACCGGGGAGCTGTTTTTT.

This chain connects TRBV28 to TRBJ2-1, with 8 bases identical to TRBD2. Trimming at V came to 7 bases and at J to 3 bases, leaving 14 bases not matched to a gene. The length of the CDR3 is 17 residues. The germline CDR1 and CDR2 sequences are MDHEN and SYDVKM. This CDR3 reads CASKTPGAGGIYNEQFF. For the CDR3, the DNA is TGTGCCAGCAAAACCCCCGGGGCGGGGGGTATCTACAATGAGCAGTTCTTC.

The chain couples TRBV7-2 to TRBJ1-4; D remains unclear. There are 16 residues in the CDR3. Per the germline V gene, CDR1 is SGHTA and CDR2 is FQGNSA. Trimming stripped 2 bases from V and 0 bases from J, with 10 bases between. The CDR3 DNA is TGTGCCAGCAGCTTATTCCGGGGAACAACTAATGAAAAACTGTTTTTT. This encodes CASSLFRGTTNEKLFF.

The chain joins TRBV30 to TRBJ1-4; 8 bases map to TRBD1. V trimming: 7 bases; J trimming: 6 bases; junction bases outside the gene matches: 4. Germline V CDR1 and CDR2: GTSNPN, SVGIG (reference sequence). CDR3 size: 12 residues. This CDR3 reads CASTGAYEKLFF. The CDR3 coding sequence is TGTGCCTCGACAGGGGCTTATGAAAAACTGTTTTTT.

This clone has just one count. The chain employs TRBV9 and TRBJ2-5; D is undetermined. CDR1 and CDR2 from the germline V gene are SGDLS and YYNGEE. Trimming stripped 0 bases from V and 1 base from J, with 10 bases between. The CDR3 contains 15 residues. CDR3 coding DNA: TGTGCCAGCAGCGTAGCGCCAGCGACCCAAGAGACCCAGTACTTC. It is translated as CASSVAPATQETQYF.

CDR3 residues: CASSLEGDYGYTF. CDR3 DNA sequence: TGTGCCAGCAGCTTGGAAGGGGACTATGGCTACACCTTC. The gene calls are TRBV5-5 and TRBJ1-2; possibly TRBD1 for D (5 bases). The germline V and J ends were trimmed by 0 bases and 3 bases, with 6 bases remaining between them. Germline V lookup: CDR1 SGHKS, CDR2 YYEKEE (reference sequence). This CDR3 has 13 residues.

The chain recombines TRBV6-6 with TRBJ2-7; 8 bases map to TRBD1. Germline CDR1 reads MNHNY; CDR2 reads SVGAGI (reference sequence). This CDR3 contains 15 residues. V lost 4 bases, J lost 5 bases, and 10 bases stayed unmatched. The CDR3 DNA follows: TGTGCCAGCAGTTTACGGACAGGGAATAGGAACGAGCAGTACTTC. Translating it yields CASSLRTGNRNEQYF.

The V call is TRBV19, the J call TRBJ1-5; perhaps TRBD1 as D (5 bases). Germline values: CDR1 LNHDA, CDR2 SQIVND (reference sequence). Deletions cut 7 bases from V and 10 bases from J, with 17 bases between. The CDR3 is made up of 13 amino acids. The CDR3 is CASTPAGSPPQHF. The CDR3 nucleotides are TGTGCCAGTACCCCGGCAGGGTCCCCCCCCCAGCATTTT.

The rearrangement joins TRBV11-2 to TRBJ2-1; 15 nucleotides line up with TRBD2. Germline CDR1 is SGHAT and CDR2 is FQNNGV. The CDR3 totals 17 residues. The junction had 9 bases not matched to a gene; V was cut back by 4 bases and J by 8 bases. CDR3 nucleotide sequence: TGTGCCAGCAGCTCAAGGGGACTAGCGGGGGGTGAAGATGAGCAGTTCTTC. This gives the protein CASSSRGLAGGEDEQFF.

This clone has just one count. This chain connects TRBV30 to TRBJ1-5; D gene uncertain. Trimming removed 2 bases from V and 1 base from J, with 15 bases in between. The length of the CDR3 is 16 residues. CDR1 and CDR2 from the germline V gene are GTSNPN and SVGIG (reference sequence). CDR3 region: CAWSRSFGESNQPQHF. The CDR3 DNA sequence: TGTGCCTGGAGTCGTTCATTTGGGGAGAGCAATCAGCCCCAGCATTTT.

The rearrangement links TRBV30 to TRBJ1-2; TRBD1 matches at 7 bases. This CDR3 has 15 amino acids. Trimming at V came to 1 base and at J to 3 bases, leaving 8 bases not matched to a gene. The germline gives CDR1 GTSNPN, CDR2 SVGIG (reference sequence). The CDR3 nucleotides are TGTGCCTGGAGTGGCAGGGGGAGAGGCGACTATGGCTACACCTTC. Protein: CAWSGRGRGDYGYTF.

The chain links TRBV3-1 (or the pseudogene TRBV3-2) to TRBJ1-3; D is undetermined. The CDR3 totals 17 residues. Germline values: CDR1 LGHDT, CDR2 YNNKEL (reference sequence). V was cut by 2 bases and J by 1 base, with 15 bases left in between. This chain's CDR3 is CASSQPVFGLSGNTIYF. The CDR3 bases are TGTGCCAGCAGCCAACCAGTATTCGGGTTGTCTGGAAACACCATATATTTT.

This chain connects TRBV7-8 to TRBJ1-5; D perhaps matches TRBD1 (6 bases). The V gene's germline CDR1 is SGHVS and CDR2 FQNEAQ. The CDR3 has 15 residues. V shed 7 bases and J shed 2 bases, with 15 bases lying between them. This chain's CDR3 is CASTGGPGGNQPQHF. CDR3 DNA: TGTGCCAGCACAGGAGGCCCAGGGGGCAATCAGCCCCAGCATTTT. The full variable domain, with the rest looked up from reference TRBV7-8 and TRBJ1-5, is GAGVSQSPRYKVAKRGQDVALRCDPISGHVSLFWYQQALGQGPEFLTYFQNEAQLDKSGLPSDRFFAERPEGSVSTLKIQRTQQEDSAVYLCASTGGPGGNQPQHFGDGTRLSIL.

The chain uses TRBV19 and TRBJ1-6; D gene unclear. The CDR3 is 14 residues long. Deletions cut 7 bases from V and 10 bases from J, with 17 bases between. Per germline, CDR1 LNHDA and CDR2 SQIVND (reference sequence). For the CDR3, the DNA is TGTGCCAGTAAGGATTCCGCCGGGAGGTCACCCCTCCACTTT. It encodes CASKDSAGRSPLHF. Looking up the rest from reference TRBV19 and TRBJ1-6 gives the full variable domain: DGGITQSPKYLFRKEGQNVTLSCEQNLNHDAMYWYRQDPGQGLRLIYYSQIVNDFQKGDIAEGYSVSREKKESFPLTVTSAQKNPTAFYLCASKDSAGRSPLHFGNGTRLTVT.